This TCR beta chain was profiled in a study of tumor-infiltrating lymphocytes in primary liver carcinoma. General study results and limits: Tumor region pairs shared more overlap than did tumor-adjacent and tumor-blood pairs.

Both RNA and DNA were isolated together from around 20-30 mg of bulk tissue that had not been sorted. CDR1 and CDR2 from the germline V gene are MNHEY and SVGEGT. The CDR3 runs to 16 residues. The investigators made TCR beta cDNA from approximately 510 ng total RNA, using a constant-region primer. Three nested multiplex PCR rounds, a slightly modified ARM-PCR, produced the libraries for TCR beta. A C-beta reverse primer and TRBV1-TRBV30 forward primers served in each of the first two PCR rounds, at roughly 10 cycles apiece. TCRdb re-analysed the multiplex PCR reads in MiXCR, keeping a single row per CDR3 protein. The table lists under 200,000 distinct CDR3 sequences, 70% to 90% of them singletons. As concerns this clonotype: Its antigen is not known. Compared with germline, one end of the junction differs, possibly owing to a read error.

This TCR was recovered from a man in his forties or fifties with primary liver carcinoma and hepatitis B virus infection. This chain connects TRBV6-2 or TRBV6-3 to TRBJ2-7; possibly TRBD2 for D (5 bases). Sample: tumor tissue from primary liver carcinoma. CDR3 in amino acids: CGSSYSSSRRRYAQYF. The CDR3 nucleotides are TGTGGCAGCAGTTACTCGTCTAGCAGGAGGAGATACGCGCAGTACTTC.